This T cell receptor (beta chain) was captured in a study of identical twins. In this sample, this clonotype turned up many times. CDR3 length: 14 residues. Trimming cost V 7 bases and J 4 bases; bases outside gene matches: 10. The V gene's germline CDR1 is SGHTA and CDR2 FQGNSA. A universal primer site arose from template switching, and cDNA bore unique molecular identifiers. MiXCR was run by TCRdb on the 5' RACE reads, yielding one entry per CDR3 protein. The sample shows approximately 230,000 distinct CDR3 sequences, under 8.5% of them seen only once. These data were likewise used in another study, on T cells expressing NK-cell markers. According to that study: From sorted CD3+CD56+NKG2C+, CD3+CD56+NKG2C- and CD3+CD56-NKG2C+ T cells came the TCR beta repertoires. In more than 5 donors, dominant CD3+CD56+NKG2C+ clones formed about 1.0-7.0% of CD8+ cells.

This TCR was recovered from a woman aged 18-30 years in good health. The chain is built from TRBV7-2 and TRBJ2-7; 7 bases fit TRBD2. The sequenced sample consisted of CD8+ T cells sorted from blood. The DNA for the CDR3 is TGTGCCAGCACTCCAGCGGGAAGCGGTTACGAGCAGTACTTC. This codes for CASTPAGSGYEQYF.